Following are 19 T cell receptor beta chains from one sample sequenced in a study of cytomegalovirus exposure and HLA in healthy donors. PCR used 60 Vbeta primers and 13 Jbeta primers. Repertoires were generated with immunoSEQ multiplex PCR, while TCRdb's copy carries only in-frame clones and drops some. The sample holds around 30,000 clones. The sample taken for sequencing was PBMCs. Receptors originate from a man aged 25 to 45 in good health and CMV-seronegative.

This rearrangement joins TRBV6-5 to TRBJ1-1, with 10 nucleotides matching TRBD1. The CDR3 consists of 15 residues. Germline lookup yields CDR1 MNHEY and CDR2 SVGAGI. The J segment lost 3 bases and the V segment lost 2 bases, leaving 3 bases of the junction unmatched. DNA of the CDR3: TGTGCCAGCAGTTACCGGGACAGGGGACACACTGAAGCTTTCTTT. This encodes CASSYRDRGHTEAFF.

This rearrangement joins TRBV13 to TRBJ2-2; D is possibly TRBD1 (6 bases). V was clipped by 7 bases and J by 7 bases, with 13 bases between them. Per the germline V gene, CDR1 is PRHDT and CDR2 is FYEKMQ (reference sequence). The CDR3 is 13 amino acids. DNA of the CDR3: TGTGCCAGCATCCTCCAACAGGGCGGGGAGCTGTTTTTT. Translation gives CASILQQGGELFF.

Concerning this clone: Mismatch with germline at one junction end may stem from a read error. The chain joins TRBV20-1 to TRBJ1-1; tentatively, D is TRBD1 (6 bases). This CDR3 is built from 11 residues. Germline loops: CDR1 DFQATT, CDR2 SNEGSKA (reference sequence). Here the CDR3 reads CSATDSPEAFF. CDR3 coding DNA: TGCAGTGCTACGGACAGCCCTGAGGCTTTCTTT.

The chain carries TRBV30 and TRBJ1-2; D unclear. Germline lookup yields CDR1 GTSNPN and CDR2 SVGIG (reference sequence). The CDR3 consists of 13 residues. Trimming left V 3 bases short and J 8 bases short, with 16 bases between. This chain's CDR3 is CAWRGHSIRGYTF. The CDR3 DNA reads as TGTGCCTGGAGGGGCCACTCGATTAGGGGCTACACCTTC.

The chain recombines TRBV12-5 with TRBJ1-1; no firm D call. Deletions cut 5 bases from V and 6 bases from J, with 13 bases between. In germline, CDR1 is LGHNT, CDR2 FRNRAP. The CDR3 is 13 residues long. Written as DNA, the CDR3 is TGTGCTAGTGGTCTCTCGGTGGAGGCTGAAGCTTTCTTT. Its translation: CASGLSVEAEAFF.

The chain links TRBV30 to TRBJ2-1; weak D call: TRBD2 (5 bases). The CDR3 loop spans 14 amino acids. Germline assignment: CDR1 GTSNPN and CDR2 SVGIG (reference sequence). The V and J ends lost 8 bases and 0 bases respectively, with 14 bases between them. Here the CDR3 reads CAAPRGGSYNEQFF. In nucleotides, the CDR3 is TGTGCCGCCCCCCGCGGAGGCTCCTACAATGAGCAGTTCTTC. Full variable domain (outside the CDR3, taken from reference TRBV30 and TRBJ2-1): SQTIHQWPATLVQPVGSPLSLECTVEGTSNPNLYWYRQAAGRGLQLLFYSVGIGQISSEVPQNLSASRPQDRQFILSSKKLLLSDSGFYLCAAPRGGSYNEQFFGPGTRLTVL.

This chain links TRBV7-9 with TRBJ2-6, with TRBD2 identical over 9 bases. Germline CDR1 and CDR2: SEHNR and FQNEAQ (reference sequence). V lost 6 bases, J lost 0 bases, and 12 bases stayed unmatched. This CDR3 region has 19 residues. The CDR3: CASSRGRDRPVSGANVLTF. The CDR3 bases are TGTGCCAGCAGTCGCGGGAGGGACAGACCTGTCTCTGGGGCCAACGTCCTGACTTTC.

The V and J genes are TRBV6-6 and TRBJ2-3; 8 nucleotides agree with TRBD2. Germline V gives CDR1 MNHNY, CDR2 SVGAGI (reference sequence). The CDR3 length is 15 residues. V shed 3 bases and J 4 bases; nucleotides not matched to a gene: 6. CDR3 protein: CASSYVGGGSDTQYF. CDR3 nucleotides: TGTGCCAGCAGTTATGTCGGGGGGGGTTCAGATACGCAGTATTTT.

V usage is TRBV7-9 and J usage is TRBJ2-2; tentatively, D is TRBD2 (6 bases). The CDR3 is 16 amino acids. Germline CDR1 SEHNR, CDR2 FQNEAQ (reference sequence). Trimming took off 0 bases at V and 5 bases at J, with 13 bases between the two ends. The CDR3 is CASSLAAGSRTGELFF. The CDR3 DNA is TGTGCCAGCAGCTTAGCGGCGGGGAGCAGAACCGGGGAGCTGTTTTTT.

The chain employs TRBV18 and TRBJ2-2; 10 positions match TRBD1. The CDR3 has 17 amino acids. Per germline, CDR1 KGHSH and CDR2 LQKENI. J gave up 4 bases and V 0 bases, and 5 bases lay outside the gene matches. This CDR3 reads CASSPPTTGGGTGELFF. The DNA of the CDR3 is TGTGCCAGCTCACCACCCACGACAGGGGGCGGCACCGGGGAGCTGTTTTTT.

The V and J genes are TRBV5-1 and TRBJ2-5; D ambiguous. The CDR3 runs to 12 residues. The V gene lost 4 bases and the J gene lost 5 bases, with 9 bases spanning the gap. Per germline, CDR1 SGHRS and CDR2 YFSETQ. The CDR3 coding sequence is TGCGCCAGCAGCGAACGGTCCGAGACCCAGTACTTC. Translated, it gives CASSERSETQYF.

J is TRBJ1-2 and V is TRBV27, with TRBD1 as a possible D gene (6 bases). The germline CDR1 and CDR2 sequences are MNHEY and SMNVEV (reference sequence). The CDR3 has 14 residues. Trimming took 0 bases from V and 8 from J, leaving 13 bases between them. The CDR3 coding sequence is TGTGCCAGCAGTTTATCTACAGGGTTCGGGGGCTACACCTTC. This translates into CASSLSTGFGGYTF.

The chain employs TRBV7-9 and TRBJ2-7, with 8 bases matching TRBD1. The CDR3 extends over 12 amino acids. V lost 5 bases and J lost 4; bases outside the gene matches: 1. Looked up from germline, CDR1 is SEHNR and CDR2 is FQNEAQ (reference sequence). In nucleotides, the CDR3 is TGTGCCAGCAGCAGGACAGGGTACGAGCAGTACTTC. Amino acids: CASSRTGYEQYF.

The chain employs TRBV9 and TRBJ2-3; 14 nucleotides agree with TRBD2. The CDR3 extends over 18 amino acids. CDR1 SGDLS and CDR2 YYNGEE come from the germline V gene. J lost 3 bases, V lost 2 bases, and 8 bases had no gene match. CDR3 sequence reads: CASSVSGTSGGRTDTQYF. In DNA, the CDR3 is TGTGCCAGCAGCGTCTCCGGGACTAGCGGGGGACGAACAGATACGCAGTATTTT.

As regards this clone: Germline and junction disagree at one end, which may indicate a read error. J is TRBJ2-3 and V is TRBV7-9; no reliable D call. Germline V gene data show CDR1 as SEHNR and CDR2 as FQNEAQ (reference sequence). The CDR3 runs to 13 residues. CDR3 DNA: TGTGCCAGCACCTTAGAACTCGAGGATACGCAGTATTTT. Protein sequence: CASTLELEDTQYF.

The rearrangement joins TRBV28 to TRBJ1-1, with 7 positions matching TRBD1. In germline, CDR1 is MDHEN, CDR2 SYDVKM. V lost 6 bases, J lost 1 base, and 8 bases stayed unmatched. The length of the CDR3 is 15 residues. The CDR3 DNA reads as TGTGCCAGCAGCCCTGACAGGGCCCGGAACACTGAAGCTTTCTTT. Protein: CASSPDRARNTEAFF.

This chain connects TRBV7-2 to TRBJ2-6, with D perhaps TRBD1 (6 bases). Trimming removed 4 bases at V and 2 bases at J, with 12 bases between. Germline V gene lookup returns CDR1 SGHTA and CDR2 FQGNSA. The CDR3 is 16 residues long. CDR3 coding DNA: TGTGCCAGCAGCTCAAGGGGGTTACCTGGGGCCAACGTCCTGACTTTC. Residues: CASSSRGLPGANVLTF.

The chain joins TRBV28 to TRBJ2-7, with D tentatively TRBD2 (5 bases). The V gene lost 3 bases and the J gene lost 0 bases, with 12 bases spanning the gap. The CDR3 has 15 amino acids. Germline CDR1 is MDHEN and CDR2 is SYDVKM. DNA for the CDR3: TGTGCCAGCAGTTTGGGTAGCGCTAACTCCTACGAGCAGTACTTC. This translates into CASSLGSANSYEQYF.

Concerning this clone itself: The junction departs from the called germline gene at one end, perhaps through a read error. V gene TRBV15 combines with J gene TRBJ2-1; 10 nucleotides match TRBD1. Germline lookup yields CDR1 LNHNV and CDR2 YYDKDF (reference sequence). The CDR3 has 14 residues. The CDR3 DNA follows: TGTGCTACCAGCAGAGTAGACAGGGGGCACGAGCAGTTCTTC. Translated, it gives CATSRVDRGHEQFF.